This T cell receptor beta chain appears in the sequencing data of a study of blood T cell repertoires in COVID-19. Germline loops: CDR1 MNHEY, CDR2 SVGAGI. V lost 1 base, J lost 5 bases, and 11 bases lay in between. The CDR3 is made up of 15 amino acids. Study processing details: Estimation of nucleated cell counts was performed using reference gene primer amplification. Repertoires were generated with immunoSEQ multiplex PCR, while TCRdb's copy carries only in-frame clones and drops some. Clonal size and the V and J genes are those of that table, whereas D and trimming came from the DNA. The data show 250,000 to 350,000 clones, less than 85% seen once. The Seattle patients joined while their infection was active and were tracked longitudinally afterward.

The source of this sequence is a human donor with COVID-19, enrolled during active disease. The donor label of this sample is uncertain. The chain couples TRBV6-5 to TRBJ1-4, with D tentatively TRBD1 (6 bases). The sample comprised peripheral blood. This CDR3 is CASSYLQGMNEKLFF. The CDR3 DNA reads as TGTGCCAGCAGTTACTTGCAGGGGATGAATGAAAAACTGTTTTTT.